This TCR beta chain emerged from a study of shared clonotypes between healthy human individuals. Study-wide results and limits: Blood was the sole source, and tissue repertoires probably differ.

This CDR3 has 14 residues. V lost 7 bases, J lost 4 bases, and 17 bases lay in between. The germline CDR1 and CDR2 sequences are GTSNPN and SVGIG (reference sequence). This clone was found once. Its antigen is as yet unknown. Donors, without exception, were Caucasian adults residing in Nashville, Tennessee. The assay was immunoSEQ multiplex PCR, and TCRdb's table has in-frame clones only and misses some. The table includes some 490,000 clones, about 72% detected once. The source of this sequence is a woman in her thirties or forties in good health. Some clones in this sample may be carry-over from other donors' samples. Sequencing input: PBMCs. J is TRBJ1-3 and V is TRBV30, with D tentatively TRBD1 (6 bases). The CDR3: CALRNRGAGNTIYF. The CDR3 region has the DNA TGTGCCTTACGCAATCGGGGGGCGGGAAACACCATATATTTT.